The T cell receptor beta chain described here comes from a study of blood T cell repertoires in COVID-19. Study details: The study drew acute and convalescent COVID-19 samples from the United States, Italy and Spain. T cells, B-cell-depleted T cells, or PBMCs supplied cDNA or gDNA.

In the original analysis: Researchers report that nucleated cell counts were estimated from reference gene primer amplification. The protocol was immunoSEQ multiplex PCR, while the TCRdb copy is restricted to in-frame clones and leaves out a portion. Clone size and the V and J calls come from that table; the DNA yielded D and trimming. The sample holds some 110,000 clones, around 80% seen once. This CDR3 comprises 12 residues. With 4 bases removed from V and 8 bases from J, the gap between germline ends came to 11 bases. Germline lookup yields CDR1 LNHDA and CDR2 SQIVND (reference sequence). Sequencing was performed on peripheral blood. The genes are TRBV19 and TRBJ1-2; D perhaps matches TRBD1 (6 bases). The receptor comes from a man aged 55 to 70 with active or convalescent COVID-19. The CDR3 sequence is CASSRLQGGYTF. CDR3 nucleotides: TGTGCCAGTAGTAGGCTCCAGGGGGGCTACACCTTC. Using reference TRBV19 and TRBJ1-2 for the parts outside the CDR3, the full variable domain is DGGITQSPKYLFRKEGQNVTLSCEQNLNHDAMYWYRQDPGQGLRLIYYSQIVNDFQKGDIAEGYSVSREKKESFPLTVTSAQKNPTAFYLCASSRLQGGYTFGSGTRLTVV.